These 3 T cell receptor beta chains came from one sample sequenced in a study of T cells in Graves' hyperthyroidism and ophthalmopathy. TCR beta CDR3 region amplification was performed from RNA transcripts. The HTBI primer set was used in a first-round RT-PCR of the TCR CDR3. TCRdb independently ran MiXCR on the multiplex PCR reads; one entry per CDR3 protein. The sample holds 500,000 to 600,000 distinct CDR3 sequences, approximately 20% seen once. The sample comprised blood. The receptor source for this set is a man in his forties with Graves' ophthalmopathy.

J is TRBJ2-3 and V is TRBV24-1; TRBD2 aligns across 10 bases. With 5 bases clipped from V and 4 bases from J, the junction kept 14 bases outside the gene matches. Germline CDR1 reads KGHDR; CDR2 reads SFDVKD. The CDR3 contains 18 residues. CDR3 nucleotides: TGTGCCACCAGTGTATCCGGGACTAGCGCTCCGGGCGCAGATACGCAGTATTTT. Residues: CATSVSGTSAPGADTQYF.

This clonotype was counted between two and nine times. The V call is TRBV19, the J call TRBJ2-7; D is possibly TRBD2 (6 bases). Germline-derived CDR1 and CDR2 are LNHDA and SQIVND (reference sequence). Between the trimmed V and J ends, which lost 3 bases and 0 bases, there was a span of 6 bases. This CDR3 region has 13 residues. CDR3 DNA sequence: TGTGCCAGTAGTATCGGGAGCTCCTACGAGCAGTACTTC. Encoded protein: CASSIGSSYEQYF.

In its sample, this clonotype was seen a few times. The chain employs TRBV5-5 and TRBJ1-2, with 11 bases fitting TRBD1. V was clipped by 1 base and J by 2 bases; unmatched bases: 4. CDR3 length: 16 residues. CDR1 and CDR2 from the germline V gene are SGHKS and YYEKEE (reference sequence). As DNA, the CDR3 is TGTGCCAGCAGCTTGCGGACAGGGGGCGCGAACTATGGCTACACCTTC. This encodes CASSLRTGGANYGYTF.